These T cell receptor beta chains were read from a single sample in a study of CD8 T cells in ankylosing spondylitis. From the 5' RACE reads, TCRdb called clonotypes with MiXCR, one entry per CDR3 protein. The data contain around 250,000 distinct CDR3 sequences, roughly 32% of them singletons. Specimen: blood, either unsorted or a sorted T cell fraction (not recorded which). The receptors here all came from a male donor with ankylosing spondylitis or in good health (not recorded which). Both conserved end residues are part of each CDR3.

v_call: TRBV29-1
cdr3_aa: CSVEVRPDTQYF

v_call: TRBV27
cdr3_aa: CASSLLPGVGSPLHF

v_call: TRBV6-1
cdr3_aa: CASREVPSGNTIYF

v_call: TRBV24-1
cdr3_aa: CATEAGTVVPREQFF

v_call: TRBV20-1
cdr3_aa: CSARRPGTVNTEAFF

v_call: TRBV20-1
cdr3_aa: CSASSTQGFTDTQYF

v_call: TRBV29-1
cdr3_aa: CSVLRGDQETQYF

v_call: TRBV20-1
cdr3_aa: CSARGAANYGYTF

v_call: TRBV2
cdr3_aa: CASDSGVSTDTQYF

v_call: TRBV29-1
cdr3_aa: CSVDYTDRDTGELFF

v_call: TRBV20-1
cdr3_aa: CSARGRPSDEKLFF

v_call: TRBV20-1
cdr3_aa: CSARVGPIGETQYF

v_call: TRBV18
cdr3_aa: CASSYTRDRGTYEQYF

v_call: TRBV6-2/TRBV6-3
cdr3_aa: CASTPSGGGVHEQYF

v_call: TRBV12-3/TRBV12-4
cdr3_aa: CASSLGDLPPGEQYF

v_call: TRBV7-6
cdr3_aa: CASSFWGEQYF

v_call: TRBV5-4
cdr3_aa: CASSLAAEDTQYF

v_call: TRBV5-1
cdr3_aa: CASSLARTGTPYEQYF

v_call: TRBV15
cdr3_aa: CATSRDSTVGDTQYF

v_call: TRBV4-1
cdr3_aa: CASSHTIAAETQYF

v_call: TRBV27
cdr3_aa: CASRPRARLGEQYF

v_call: TRBV11-2
cdr3_aa: CASSLVRASGSSYNEQFF

v_call: TRBV20-1
cdr3_aa: CSAREGQGLLTYGYTF

v_call: TRBV20-1
cdr3_aa: CSASPGYTDTQYF

v_call: TRBV5-1
cdr3_aa: CASQTTSGGIHTQYF

v_call: TRBV12-3/TRBV12-4
cdr3_aa: CASSSALSYEQYF

v_call: TRBV20-1
cdr3_aa: CSARDSQRTGDTQYF

v_call: TRBV6-1
cdr3_aa: CASSPLAGTYEQYF

v_call: TRBV4-2
cdr3_aa: CASSPRAIQETQYF

v_call: TRBV7-9
cdr3_aa: CASSFSRTGEQYF

v_call: TRBV12-3/TRBV12-4
cdr3_aa: CASSLTGGDSPLHF

v_call: TRBV10-3
cdr3_aa: CAISEWTVNYNSPLHF

v_call: TRBV27
cdr3_aa: CASSLWGADTQYF

v_call: TRBV12-3/TRBV12-4
cdr3_aa: CASSSYGFEQYF

v_call: TRBV20-1
cdr3_aa: CSAQKGTAKYEQYF

v_call: TRBV11-3
cdr3_aa: CASSLGQGRQFF

v_call: TRBV6-5
cdr3_aa: CASSLRAGPHEQYF

v_call: TRBV7-9
cdr3_aa: CASSQFWSPWQTQYF

v_call: TRBV12-3/TRBV12-4
cdr3_aa: CASSLGSLTGELFF

v_call: TRBV5-1
cdr3_aa: CASSVTGYEQFF

v_call: TRBV27
cdr3_aa: CASSLSMTGELFF

v_call: TRBV6-5
cdr3_aa: CASSYSLGTSGGAREQFF

v_call: TRBV12-3/TRBV12-4
cdr3_aa: CASSLRETQYF

v_call: TRBV15
cdr3_aa: CATSRIGRAYEQYF

v_call: TRBV20-1
cdr3_aa: CSARGGQGASQPQHF

v_call: TRBV29-1
cdr3_aa: CSVDGTVYTEAFF

v_call: TRBV29-1
cdr3_aa: CSVEGATGPPAKNIQYF

v_call: TRBV23-1
cdr3_aa: CASSQQSGQGDSPLHF

v_call: TRBV6-6
cdr3_aa: CASSRTLDYGYTF